Sequencing of this T cell receptor beta chain was carried out in a study of CD8 T cells in Susac syndrome. When the RNA was reverse transcribed, random hexamers were used with an input of 0.5 to 1 ug. TCRdb analysed the immunoSEQ multiplex PCR reads with MiXCR anew, one entry per CDR3 protein. Here the sample spans 150,000 to 200,000 distinct CDR3 sequences, roughly 93% being singletons. This CDR3 is 14 amino acids long. Germline CDR1 DFQATT, CDR2 SNEGSKA (reference sequence). Trimming removed 0 bases from V and 4 bases from J, with 12 bases in between. Sequenced input: CD4+ T cells from PBMCs. The rearrangement joins TRBV20-1 to TRBJ2-5; D is ambiguous. The clonotype comes from a human donor in good health. The CDR3 nucleotides are TGCAGTGCTAGAGATCGGCTAGACCGAGAGACCCAGTACTTC. The encoded protein is CSARDRLDRETQYF.